Below, 21 T cell receptor beta chains from the same sample are listed, as sequenced in a study of cytomegalovirus exposure and HLA in healthy donors. In the PCR, 60 Vbeta and 13 Jbeta primers were used. TCRdb's copy holds only in-frame clones and misses some; the assay was immunoSEQ multiplex PCR. In the table there are under 200,000 clones, around four fifths of which are singletons. The specimen sequenced was PBMCs. The receptors stem from a man younger than 40 in good health and CMV-seronegative.

The chain has TRBV5-6 and TRBJ2-5; 11 nucleotides agree with TRBD2. The DNA end is a closer match to TRBJ2-7, so the J assignment may be wrong. The CDR3 sequence is 15 residues long. CDR1 is SGHDT and CDR2 is YYEEEE in the germline V gene. CDR3 sequence: CASSSPGLAVYEQYF. Here the CDR3 DNA reads TGTGCCAGCAGCTCTCCGGGACTAGCGGTCTACGAGCAGTACTTC.

In this sample, this clone turned up a few times. V is TRBV2 and J is TRBJ2-1; 7 bases map to TRBD2. Germline-derived CDR1 and CDR2 are SNHLY and FYNNEI. V shed 7 bases, J shed 0 bases, and the junction held 12 bases outside the gene matches. This CDR3 region has 17 residues. The CDR3 reads CASTPGEGPRSYNEQFF. For the CDR3, the DNA is TGTGCCAGCACCCCCGGGGAGGGGCCCCGCTCCTACAATGAGCAGTTCTTC.

This clone showed up just a few times. The chain couples TRBV9 to TRBJ1-3; D might be TRBD1 (6 bases). This CDR3 has 15 residues. With 3 bases removed from V and 1 base from J, the gap between germline ends came to 11 bases. The germline CDR1 and CDR2 sequences are SGDLS and YYNGEE. The CDR3 region has the DNA TGTGCCAGCAGCGCCGGACAGCTATCTGGAAACACCATATATTTT. This encodes CASSAGQLSGNTIYF. The whole variable domain, remainder taken from reference TRBV9 and TRBJ1-3, is DSGVTQTPKHLITATGQRVTLRCSPRSGDLSVYWYQQSLDQGLQFLIQYYNGEERAKGNILERFSAQQFPDLHSELNLSSLELGDSALYFCASSAGQLSGNTIYFGEGSWLTVV.

This chain joins TRBV4-2 and TRBJ2-3, with TRBD1 matching 8 bases. The germline V gene encodes CDR1 LGHNA and CDR2 YNFKEQ. With 1 base clipped from V and 2 bases from J, the junction kept 11 bases outside the gene matches. The CDR3 length is 18 residues. CDR3 protein: CASSQGRAGTGATDTQYF. The CDR3 region has the DNA TGTGCCAGCAGCCAAGGCCGAGCCGGGACAGGCGCCACAGATACGCAGTATTTT.

J is TRBJ1-1 and V is TRBV11-2, with 9 bases lining up with TRBD1. Germline V lookup: CDR1 SGHAT, CDR2 FQNNGV. The V and J ends lost 5 bases and 4 bases, in that order; junction bases with no gene match: 8. This CDR3 spans 15 amino acids. CDR3 DNA sequence: TGTGCCAGCAGCACCCGGACAGGGGTGGGCACTGAAGCTTTCTTT. Its protein is CASSTRTGVGTEAFF.

The J gene is TRBJ2-1, the V gene TRBV6-6, with TRBD1 matching 7 bases. The CDR3 contains 14 residues. The trim removed 4 bases at V and 4 bases at J, leaving 4 bases unmatched. The germline gives CDR1 MNHNY, CDR2 SVGAGI (reference sequence). The CDR3 coding sequence is TGTGCCAGCAGTTCCCGGGACAGATACAATGAGCAGTTCTTC. Encoded protein: CASSSRDRYNEQFF.

This clone has a handful of counts. V gene TRBV7-2 combines with J gene TRBJ1-2; the D is unclear. V dropped 2 bases and J dropped 6 bases, with 13 bases sitting between them. CDR1 is SGHTA and CDR2 is FQGNSA in the germline V gene. The CDR3 sequence is 14 residues long. For the CDR3, the DNA is TGTGCCAGCAGCTTATCAACAGAGCAGGATGGCTACACCTTC. The encoded protein is CASSLSTEQDGYTF.

The chain links TRBV5-6 to TRBJ2-5; D not resolved. The J call may be faulty, since TRBJ2-7 better matches the DNA end. The CDR3 sequence is 12 residues long. The V gene's germline CDR1 is SGHDT and CDR2 YYEEEE. CDR3 in amino acids: CASSLGTYEQYF. Here the CDR3 DNA reads TGTGCCAGCAGCCTAGGTACCTACGAGCAGTACTTC.

The chain uses TRBV6-6 and TRBJ2-7, with D possibly being TRBD1 (5 bases). The CDR3 sequence is 16 residues long. The V end was cut by 4 bases, the J end by 0 bases, with 16 bases between. Germline assignment: CDR1 MNHNY and CDR2 SVGAGI (reference sequence). CDR3 protein: CASSSGRRDSSYEQYF. The CDR3 coding sequence is TGTGCCAGCAGTTCAGGGCGGAGAGATAGCTCCTACGAGCAGTACTTC.

The chain links TRBV10-2 to TRBJ2-7; 11 nucleotides agree with TRBD2. This CDR3 spans 14 amino acids. Per germline, CDR1 WSHSY and CDR2 SAAADI. V was pared by 7 bases and J by 1 base, with 3 bases of the junction left unmatched. The CDR3 coding sequence is TGCGCCAGCAACCTAGCGGGAGGTTCCTACGAGCAGTACTTC. Protein product: CASNLAGGSYEQYF.

This clone occurred a few times. Other DNA variants within this sample encode the same CDR3. CDR3 sequence (DNA): TGTGCCAGCAGCTTAGGGACAGGCGCGTACGAGCAGTACTTC. Residues: CASSLGTGAYEQYF. The J gene is TRBJ2-7, the V gene TRBV7-6; TRBD1 matches 7 bases. CDR3 length: 14 amino acids. Unmatched junction bases numbered 4, after V lost 1 base and J lost 4 bases. Germline loops: CDR1 SGHVS, CDR2 FNYEAQ.

This chain joins TRBV7-3 and TRBJ2-5; TRBD2 aligns across 7 bases. TRBJ2-7 matches the DNA end more closely, so the J call is doubtful. The CDR3 spans 15 residues. Germline CDR1 reads SGHTA; CDR2 reads FQGTGA. This CDR3 is CASSLSGGAIYEQYF. DNA for the CDR3: TGTGCCAGCAGCTTAAGCGGGGGAGCTATTTACGAGCAGTACTTC.

V and J are TRBV6-5 and TRBJ1-5; D call uncertain. Germline CDR1 MNHEY, CDR2 SVGAGI. The CDR3 covers 16 residues. V lost 1 base and J 5 bases, leaving 15 bases between the germline ends. CDR3 in amino acids: CASSYLYAGSDQPQHF. The CDR3 DNA reads TGTGCCAGCAGTTACTTGTATGCGGGGTCGGATCAGCCCCAGCATTTT.

V is TRBV4-1 and J is TRBJ1-2; 9 bases are shared with TRBD1. The CDR3 spans 15 residues. The junction had 6 bases not matched to a gene; V was cut back by 0 bases and J by 7 bases. CDR1 and CDR2 from the germline V gene are MGHRA and YSYEKL. The CDR3 reads CASSQDPGTGLGYTF. As DNA, the CDR3 is TGCGCCAGCAGCCAAGACCCCGGGACAGGGCTTGGCTACACCTTC.

The chain recombines TRBV25-1 with TRBJ2-7; 13 nucleotides match TRBD2. The CDR3 loop spans 17 amino acids. V lost 2 bases and J lost 1; bases outside the gene matches: 5. Germline-derived CDR1 and CDR2 are MGHDK and SYGVNS. This chain's CDR3 is CASSEAMTSGGSYEQYF. The CDR3 DNA reads TGTGCCAGCAGTGAAGCTATGACTAGCGGGGGGTCCTACGAGCAGTACTTC.

V gene TRBV19 combines with J gene TRBJ1-5; 10 nucleotides match TRBD1. The V gene end was trimmed by 5 bases and the J gene end by 4 bases; junction bases not matched to a gene: 2. CDR3 size: 14 residues. Germline V gene data show CDR1 as LNHDA and CDR2 as SQIVND (reference sequence). The DNA of the CDR3 is TGTGCCAGTAGTTGGGGACAGGGGAATCAGCCCCAGCATTTT. This translates into CASSWGQGNQPQHF.

This chain uses TRBV10-3 with TRBJ2-1, with 7 bases identical to TRBD1. The CDR3 contains 14 residues. The V and J ends lost 4 bases and 7 bases, in that order; junction bases with no gene match: 7. The germline V gene encodes CDR1 ENHRY and CDR2 SYGVKD. Here the CDR3 DNA reads TGTGCCATCAGTGTAGGGGGCAGGACGAATGAGCAGTTCTTC. This translates into CAISVGGRTNEQFF.

This clone was detected only once. The chain carries TRBV5-6 and TRBJ2-3; possible D gene TRBD2, 5 bases. The CDR3 spans 16 residues. Per the germline V gene, CDR1 is SGHDT and CDR2 is YYEEEE. The germline V and J ends were trimmed by 4 bases and 0 bases, with 15 bases remaining between them. The CDR3 nucleotides read TGTGCCAGCAGCCCCCTGGACTCCCCTAGCACAGATACGCAGTATTTT. Protein: CASSPLDSPSTDTQYF.

The rearrangement uses TRBV5-6 and TRBJ2-7; a weak D match, TRBD2 (5 bases). Germline CDR1 and CDR2: SGHDT and YYEEEE. This CDR3 has 13 residues. Deletions cut 4 bases from V and 7 bases from J, with 15 bases between. The CDR3 is CASSPRAVREQYF. In DNA, the CDR3 is TGTGCCAGCAGCCCGCGGGCTGTGCGAGAGCAGTACTTC.

The V and J genes are TRBV19 and TRBJ2-5; weak D call: TRBD2 (6 bases). CDR1 LNHDA and CDR2 SQIVND come from the germline V gene (reference sequence). The CDR3 sequence is 14 residues long. Trimming pared 3 bases from V and 4 bases from J, leaving 12 bases between. The CDR3 DNA sequence: TGTGCCAGTAGTATGGAGCCCGGGAGAGAGACCCAGTACTTC. Protein: CASSMEPGRETQYF.

This chain links TRBV18 with TRBJ2-5, with D maybe TRBD1 (6 bases). The germline V gene encodes CDR1 KGHSH and CDR2 LQKENI. The CDR3 extends over 17 amino acids. Trimming stripped 2 bases from V and 5 bases from J, with 21 bases between. CDR3 protein: CASSPGPRQGMGETQYF. The CDR3 DNA follows: TGTGCCAGCTCACCAGGGCCGAGGCAGGGGATGGGGGAGACCCAGTACTTC.